This T cell receptor beta chain was sequenced in a study of T cell changes during pregnancy in multiple sclerosis (dated by TCRdb to about 2019). With regard to the full study: Changes in the T cell repertoire over the course of pregnancy were examined in this study in women with multiple sclerosis.

The library relied on the immunoSEQ multiplex PCR assay. Drawn from immuneACCESS, this table holds only the in-frame rearrangements with V and J called that TCRdb kept. Clones are partly lost; checked studies trace under half to an unresolved V gene and leave the rest unexplained. The sample yields about 40,000 clones; 85% to 95% were counted once. The top ten clones comprise 0.5% to 0.65% of the sample. Reading from cysteine to phenylalanine, the CDR3 counts 16 amino acids. This entry keeps only the CDR3 DNA: 48 bases, framed from base 1. Trimming takes 4 bases from V and 0 bases from J, and the germline ends sit 13 bases apart. The germline V gene encodes CDR1 LNHDA and CDR2 SQIVND (reference sequence). On this clone itself: Its antigen specificity is not known. Per-base quality was not reported, and no clone a single base away is much larger than it.

The sample in question was CD4+ T cells from peripheral blood mononuclear cells, obtained in the third trimester of pregnancy. The receptor chain draws on TRBV19 and TRBJ1-5; tentative D gene TRBD1, with 6 bases matching. The TCR sequence derives from a female donor with multiple sclerosis, enrolled in a pregnancy study. The bases read TGTGCCAGTAGTAAATTACAGGGAAATAGCAATCAGCCCCAGCATTTT. The encoded protein is CASSKLQGNSNQPQHF. With the portions outside the CDR3 filled from the reference TRBV19 and TRBJ1-5 genes, the complete variable region becomes DGGITQSPKYLFRKEGQNVTLSCEQNLNHDAMYWYRQDPGQGLRLIYYSQIVNDFQKGDIAEGYSVSREKKESFPLTVTSAQKNPTAFYLCASSKLQGNSNQPQHFGDGTRLSIL.